What follows describes a single T cell receptor (beta chain). PBMC-derived CD4+ and CD8+ T cells were sorted. Looked up from germline, CDR1 is LNHNV and CDR2 is YYDKDF (reference sequence). The V segment lost 2 bases and the J segment 5 bases; nucleotides outside the gene matches: 5. The CDR3 contains 15 residues. This entry belongs to a study of CD8+ T cells in alopecia areata. Extracted RNA was reverse transcribed into cDNA, the sequencing template. Sequenced by immunoSEQ multiplex PCR; TCRdb stores in-frame clones only, minus some. The sample has almost 250,000 clones, 67% seen once. Sequencing used CD4+ T cells sorted from blood, obtained at week 0. The clonotype was recovered from a human donor with alopecia areata. V and J are TRBV15 and TRBJ2-2; 7 positions match TRBD1. In DNA, the CDR3 is TGTGCCACCAGCAGAATGACAGGGCCAACCGGGGAGCTGTTTTTT. Translated, it gives CATSRMTGPTGELFF.